This passage covers 17 T cell receptor beta chains from one sample sequenced in a study of lymphopenia after photon versus proton radiotherapy. Clones were sequenced by immunoSEQ multiplex PCR, and TCRdb holds only the in-frame ones, with some missing. The profile shows more than 25,000 clones, 87% of them singletons. Sequences were derived from peripheral blood, sampled from a patient treated with photon-based radiotherapy. The receptors originated from a man aged 50-59 years with gastric cancer.

This chain uses TRBV19 with TRBJ1-4; weak D call: TRBD1 (5 bases). CDR3 length: 13 residues. V dropped 4 bases and J dropped 5 bases, with 8 bases sitting between them. Germline loops: CDR1 LNHDA, CDR2 SQIVND (reference sequence). The DNA for the CDR3 is TGTGCCAGTAGTAGCGGGGCAAATGAAAAACTGTTTTTT. Translating it yields CASSSGANEKLFF.

The chain joins TRBV10-1 to TRBJ1-2, with a tentative D call TRBD1 (6 bases). The CDR3 extends over 16 amino acids. CDR1 and CDR2 from the germline V gene are WNHNN and SYGVQD (reference sequence). Trimming stripped 7 bases from V and 5 bases from J, with 23 bases between. CDR3 sequence: CASKALGTKMLYGYTF. The DNA for the CDR3 is TGCGCCAGCAAGGCCCTAGGGACAAAGATGCTATATGGCTACACCTTC.

The rearrangement joins TRBV6-1 to TRBJ1-1; D is undetermined. This CDR3 comprises 14 residues. With 3 bases removed from V and 0 bases from J, the gap between germline ends came to 8 bases. The germline V gene encodes CDR1 MNHNS and CDR2 SASEGT. The CDR3 DNA reads as TGTGCCAGCAGTGACTCCGTGGTGAACACTGAAGCTTTCTTT. It is translated as CASSDSVVNTEAFF.

This clone was detected only a few times. This chain uses TRBV15 with TRBJ1-5; the D is unclear. Germline V CDR1 and CDR2: LNHNV, YYDKDF (reference sequence). With 6 bases removed from V and 6 bases from J, the gap between germline ends came to 12 bases. This CDR3 is 13 amino acids long. CDR3 sequence reads: CATRRGSGQPQHF. The CDR3 DNA is TGTGCCACCAGACGAGGTTCTGGTCAGCCCCAGCATTTT.

The J gene is TRBJ2-1, the V gene TRBV10-3, with TRBD2 matching 16 bases. Germline V gene data show CDR1 as ENHRY and CDR2 as SYGVKD. This CDR3 contains 17 residues. The ends lost 0 bases at V and 7 bases at J; junction bases unmatched: 3. DNA for the CDR3: TGTGCCATCAGTGAGTCGGGGACTAGCGGGGGGGCGAATGAGCAGTTCTTC. Its protein is CAISESGTSGGANEQFF.

The chain couples TRBV5-1 to TRBJ2-2; 9 nucleotides line up with TRBD2. The CDR3 runs to 14 residues. Trimming took 6 bases from V and 7 from J; bases not matched to a gene: 7. The germline CDR1 and CDR2 sequences are SGHRS and YFSETQ. The CDR3, as DNA: TGCGCCAGCACCACGGGACTAGCACTCGGGGAGCTGTTTTTT. This codes for CASTTGLALGELFF. The variable domain in full, completed from reference TRBV5-1 and TRBJ2-2, reads KAGVTQTPRYLIKTRGQQVTLSCSPISGHRSVSWYQQTPGQGLQFLFEYFSETQRNKGNFPGRFSGRQFSNSRSEMNVSTLELGDSALYLCASTTGLALGELFFGEGSRLTVL.

The V call is TRBV18, the J call TRBJ1-3, with a possible D match to TRBD1 (6 bases). Germline assignment: CDR1 KGHSH and CDR2 LQKENI. CDR3 size: 15 residues. The V end lost 3 bases, the J end lost 0 bases, and 9 bases lay between the germline ends. CDR3 nucleotides: TGTGCCAGCTCACCGAGGGGGTTCTCTGGAAACACCATATATTTT. This gives the protein CASSPRGFSGNTIYF.

The chain joins TRBV29-1 to TRBJ2-5, with 7 positions matching TRBD1. The V and J ends lost 7 bases and 2 bases, in that order; junction bases with no gene match: 4. This CDR3 is 12 amino acids long. Germline V gene sequence: CDR1 SQVTM, CDR2 ANQGSEA. CDR3 sequence: CSAGQPQETQYF. DNA for the CDR3: TGCAGCGCGGGACAGCCTCAAGAGACCCAGTACTTC.

This chain joins TRBV7-2 and TRBJ2-5, with D tentatively TRBD1 (6 bases). Trimming pared 0 bases from V and 1 base from J, leaving 9 bases between. The CDR3 is made up of 15 amino acids. Germline values: CDR1 SGHTA, CDR2 FQGNSA. CDR3: CASSLATGTQETQYF. The CDR3 DNA reads as TGTGCCAGCAGCTTAGCTACAGGGACCCAAGAGACCCAGTACTTC.

The V call is TRBV6-5, the J call TRBJ2-1; 8 nucleotides align to TRBD2. V lost 9 bases and J lost 6; bases outside the gene matches: 10. The length of the CDR3 is 14 residues. CDR1 MNHEY and CDR2 SVGAGI come from the germline V gene. CDR3 sequence: CASQRGPVRNEQFF. CDR3 in DNA: TGTGCCAGTCAGCGGGGGCCCGTACGCAATGAGCAGTTCTTC.

The chain links TRBV5-8 to TRBJ2-7; D not resolved. V was shortened by 1 base and J by 5 bases, with 13 bases between the two germline ends. There are 14 residues in the CDR3. The germline V gene has CDR1 SGHTS and CDR2 YDEGEE. The CDR3 loop is CASSLWPSKDEQYF. In DNA form, the CDR3 reads TGTGCCAGCAGCTTGTGGCCTAGTAAAGACGAGCAGTACTTC.

This clone was picked up one time. This chain connects TRBV5-1 to TRBJ2-3; possibly TRBD2 for D (5 bases). CDR3 length: 12 residues. V gave up 5 bases and J gave up 5 bases, with 9 bases separating them. CDR1 is SGHRS, CDR2 YFSETQ, per germline. Written as DNA, the CDR3 is TGCGCCAGCAGAGACGAGGGAGATACGCAGTATTTT. It encodes CASRDEGDTQYF.

This chain uses TRBV15 with TRBJ2-7, with no clear D. The germline V gene has CDR1 LNHNV and CDR2 YYDKDF (reference sequence). With 5 bases removed from V and 3 bases from J, the gap between germline ends came to 11 bases. The CDR3 covers 13 residues. Here the CDR3 reads CATSAGPNYEQYV. The CDR3 DNA reads TGTGCCACCAGCGCTGGACCGAACTACGAGCAGTACGTC.

J is TRBJ2-7 and V is TRBV5-8; TRBD1 matches at 7 bases. V lost 4 bases to trimming and J lost 7 bases; unmatched junction nucleotides: 14. The germline gives CDR1 SGHTS, CDR2 YDEGEE. The CDR3 runs 15 residues. DNA for the CDR3: TGTGCCAGCAGCGAGACAGGGACGTACGAGGGAGAGCAGTACTTC. Translated, it gives CASSETGTYEGEQYF.

V and J are TRBV5-1 and TRBJ2-2, with D hard to call. Germline loops: CDR1 SGHRS, CDR2 YFSETQ. This CDR3 is 15 amino acids long. V lost 1 base to trimming and J lost 2 bases, with 9 bases between them. DNA of the CDR3: TGCGCCAGCAGCTTGACAGTTTTAAACACCGGGGAGCTGTTTTTT. The encoded protein is CASSLTVLNTGELFF.

This CDR3 reads CASRPQGISGNTIYF. The CDR3 DNA reads as TGTGCCAGCAGGCCACAGGGGATTTCTGGAAACACCATATATTTT. V usage is TRBV6-6 and J usage is TRBJ1-3; 7 nucleotides align to TRBD1. The CDR3 covers 15 residues. V gave up 6 bases and J gave up 1 base; unmatched junction bases: 6. Germline CDR1 is MNHNY and CDR2 is SVGAGI (reference sequence).

The V and J genes are TRBV2 and TRBJ2-1; D gene unclear. Trimming removed 7 bases from V and 6 bases from J, with 7 bases in between. The CDR3 sequence is 11 residues long. From germline, CDR1 is SNHLY and CDR2 FYNNEI. For the CDR3, the DNA is TGTGCCAGCAACCGGCTCAATGAGCAGTTCTTC. Encoded protein: CASNRLNEQFF. Full variable domain (remainder filled in from reference TRBV2 and TRBJ2-1): EPEVTQTPSHQVTQMGQEVILRCVPISNHLYFYWYRQILGQKVEFLVSFYNNEISEKSEIFDDQFSVERPDGSNFTLKIRSTKLEDSAMYFCASNRLNEQFFGPGTRLTVL.